The rows below give T cell receptor beta chains drawn from one sample of a study of PD-1 blockade in classical Hodgkin lymphoma. Profiled with immunoSEQ multiplex PCR; TCRdb holds only in-frame clones, not every one. The table includes around 13,000 clones, under 85% detected once. The starting material was CD8+ T cells from blood, obtained at baseline. The receptors originated from a human donor with classical Hodgkin lymphoma. Both conserved end residues are part of each CDR3. A D gene is named only where the DNA matches it firmly. Rows may omit the clone size; those that give it use once, few, many or a size class.

V: TRBV30; J: TRBJ1-2; D: NA; size: NA; DNA: TGTGCCTGGAGTCCGCCCCGGGGAGGGGATAATGGCTACACCTTC; CDR3: CAWSPPRGGDNGYTF
V: TRBV11-1; J: TRBJ2-6; D: NA; size: NA; DNA: TGTGCCAGCCACCAAATTTGGGCCAACGTCCTGACTTTC; CDR3: CASHQIWANVLTF
V: TRBV2; J: TRBJ2-7; D: NA; size: NA; DNA: TGTGCCAGCAGTGGAGGAGAGAGCTCCTACGAGCAGTACTTC; CDR3: CASSGGESSYEQYF
V: TRBV6-1; J: TRBJ2-1; D: TRBD2; size: NA; DNA: TGTGCCAGCAGTGAAAGAGGAGTGGTAGCGGGGCTTTCTAATGAGCAGTTCTTC; CDR3: CASSERGVVAGLSNEQFF
V: TRBV2; J: TRBJ2-1; D: TRBD1; size: NA; DNA: TGTGCCAGCACTGGTACAGGGGCCTACTACAATGAGCAGTTCTTC; CDR3: CASTGTGAYYNEQFF
V: TRBV29-1; J: TRBJ1-2; D: TRBD1; size: NA; DNA: TGCAGCGTCTCAGGGGGGCTCTATGGCTACACCTTC; CDR3: CSVSGGLYGYTF
V: TRBV6-5; J: TRBJ2-2; D: NA; size: NA; DNA: TGTGCCAGTTTCGCTGGGGCTACGAACACCGGGGAGCTGTTTTTT; CDR3: CASFAGATNTGELFF
V: TRBV4-3; J: TRBJ1-6; D: NA; size: NA; DNA: TGCGCCAGCAGCCAAGTTGTTACGGCTACTGACCTCCACTTT; CDR3: CASSQVVTATDLHF
V: TRBV9; J: TRBJ2-7; D: NA; size: NA; DNA: TGTGCCAGCAGCGTAGTAGGGGATACCTACGAGCAGTACTTC; CDR3: CASSVVGDTYEQYF
V: TRBV9; J: TRBJ2-1; D: NA; size: NA; DNA: TGTGCCAGCAGCGTAGGGGCCTCAATGGGAAATGAGCAGTTCTTC; CDR3: CASSVGASMGNEQFF
V: TRBV7-6; J: TRBJ1-1; D: NA; size: few; DNA: TGTGCCAGCAGCCTACAAGCTGAAGCTTTCTTT; CDR3: CASSLQAEAFF
V: TRBV10-3; J: TRBJ1-3; D: TRBD1; size: NA; DNA: TGTGCCATCAGTGCTCAGGGGGGACAGGGTCCTGGAAACACCATATATTTT; CDR3: CAISAQGGQGPGNTIYF
V: TRBV5-6; J: TRBJ2-1; D: TRBD2; size: NA; DNA: TGTGCCAGCAGCTCCGGGACTACCTACTCTATGGATAAGCAGTTCTTC; CDR3: CASSSGTTYSMDKQFF
V: TRBV2; J: TRBJ2-7; D: NA; size: NA; DNA: TGTGCCAGCAGTTTATACGGGGCTTCCTACGAGCAGTACTTC; CDR3: CASSLYGASYEQYF
V: TRBV7-8; J: TRBJ1-2; D: NA; size: NA; DNA: TGTGCCAGCAGCTCCCCAGGGGAAAACTATGGCTACACCTTC; CDR3: CASSSPGENYGYTF
V: TRBV27; J: TRBJ1-2; D: NA; size: NA; DNA: TGTGCCAGCAGTTTATCCCTTGTGGGTGGCTACACCTTC; CDR3: CASSLSLVGGYTF
V: TRBV6-6; J: TRBJ2-1; D: TRBD2; size: NA; DNA: TGTGCCAGCAGTTTGACTAGCGGGGACAATGAGCAGTTCTTC; CDR3: CASSLTSGDNEQFF
V: TRBV19; J: TRBJ1-3; D: NA; size: few; DNA: TGTGCCAGTAGTATAGGACCCGATTCCCTCTCTGGAAACACCATATATTTT; CDR3: CASSIGPDSLSGNTIYF
V: TRBV2; J: TRBJ2-1; D: NA; size: NA; DNA: TGTGCCGTGATACACCCCTCCTACAATGAGCAGTTCTTC; CDR3: CAVIHPSYNEQFF
V: TRBV5-4; J: TRBJ2-1; D: NA; size: NA; DNA: TGTGCCAGCAGTTTGGGGGACCACAATGAGCAGTTCTTC; CDR3: CASSLGDHNEQFF
V: TRBV7-9; J: TRBJ1-1; D: NA; size: NA; DNA: TGTGCCAGCAGTTTTGAGATACAGGCGGACACTGAAGCTTTCTTT; CDR3: CASSFEIQADTEAFF
V: TRBV6-1; J: TRBJ2-7; D: TRBD1; size: few; DNA: TGTGCCAGCAGTTGGACAGGGTCCATCTACGAGCAGTACTTC; CDR3: CASSWTGSIYEQYF
V: TRBV28; J: TRBJ1-1; D: NA; size: NA; DNA: TGTGCCAGCAGTTTTGTGTTGGGGGTTTCAATGAACACTGAAGCTTTCTTT; CDR3: CASSFVLGVSMNTEAFF
V: TRBV7-9; J: TRBJ2-5; D: TRBD2; size: once; DNA: TGTGCCAGCAGCTTAGATGTGGGGACTAGGAGAGACCAAGAGACCCAGTACTTC; CDR3: CASSLDVGTRRDQETQYF
V: TRBV5-4; J: TRBJ2-1; D: NA; size: NA; DNA: TGTGCCAGCAGCGTGGATGGCGCTGAGCAGTTCTTC; CDR3: CASSVDGAEQFF
V: TRBV28; J: TRBJ1-5; D: TRBD1; size: NA; DNA: TGTGCCAGGAGCCCGACAGGGGACAGCAATCAGCCCCAGCATTTT; CDR3: CARSPTGDSNQPQHF
V: TRBV19; J: TRBJ1-1; D: NA; size: NA; DNA: TGTGCCAGTAGTTCTCTCCTCTCAAGCGGAGCTTTCTTT; CDR3: CASSSLLSSGAFF
V: TRBV19; J: TRBJ2-7; D: NA; size: NA; DNA: TGTGCCAGTAGTCTTCGTTTGGGGGGCTACGAGCAGTACTTC; CDR3: CASSLRLGGYEQYF
V: TRBV7-3; J: TRBJ2-2; D: NA; size: NA; DNA: TGTGCCAGCAGCGGGGGAGGGGAGCTGTTTTTT; CDR3: CASSGGGELFF
V: TRBV5-5; J: TRBJ1-5; D: NA; size: NA; DNA: TGTGCCAGCAGCTTAGGCGAAGGCGCAGTACAGCCCCAGCATTTT; CDR3: CASSLGEGAVQPQHF
V: TRBV6-1; J: TRBJ1-6; D: NA; size: NA; DNA: TGTGCCAGCAAAGGGATAGGCCTCCACTTT; CDR3: CASKGIGLHF